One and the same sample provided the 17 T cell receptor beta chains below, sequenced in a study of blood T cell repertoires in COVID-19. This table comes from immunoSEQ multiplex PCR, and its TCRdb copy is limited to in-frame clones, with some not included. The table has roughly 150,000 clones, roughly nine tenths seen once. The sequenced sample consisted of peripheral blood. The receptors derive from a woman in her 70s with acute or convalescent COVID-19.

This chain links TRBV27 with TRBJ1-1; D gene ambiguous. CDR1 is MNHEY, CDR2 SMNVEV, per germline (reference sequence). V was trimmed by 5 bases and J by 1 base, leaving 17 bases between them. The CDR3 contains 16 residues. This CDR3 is CASSLQLLTRNTEAFF. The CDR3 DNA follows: TGTGCCAGCAGTCTCCAACTCCTGACAAGGAACACTGAAGCTTTCTTT.

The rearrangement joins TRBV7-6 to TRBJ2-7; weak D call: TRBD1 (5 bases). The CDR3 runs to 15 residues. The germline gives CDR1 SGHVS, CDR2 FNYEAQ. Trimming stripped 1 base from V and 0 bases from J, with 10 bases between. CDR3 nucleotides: TGTGCCAGCAGCTTAGGGACACCGAGCTCCTACGAGCAGTACTTC. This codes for CASSLGTPSSYEQYF.

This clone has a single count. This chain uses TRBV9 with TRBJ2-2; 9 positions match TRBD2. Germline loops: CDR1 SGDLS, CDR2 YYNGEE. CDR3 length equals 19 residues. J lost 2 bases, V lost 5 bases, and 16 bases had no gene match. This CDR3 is CASRNNPLSGGTNTGELFF. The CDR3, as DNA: TGTGCCAGCAGAAATAACCCCCTCAGCGGGGGGACAAACACCGGGGAGCTGTTTTTT.

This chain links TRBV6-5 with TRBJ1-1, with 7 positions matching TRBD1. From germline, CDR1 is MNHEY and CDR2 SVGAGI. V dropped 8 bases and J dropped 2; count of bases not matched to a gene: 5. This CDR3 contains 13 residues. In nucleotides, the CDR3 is TGTGCCAGCCGGGGGACAGCTAACACTGAAGCTTTCTTT. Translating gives CASRGTANTEAFF.

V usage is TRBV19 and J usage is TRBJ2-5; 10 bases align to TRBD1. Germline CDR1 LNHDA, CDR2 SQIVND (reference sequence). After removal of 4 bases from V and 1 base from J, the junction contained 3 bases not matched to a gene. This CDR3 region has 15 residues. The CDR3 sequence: CASSNRQGAQETQYF. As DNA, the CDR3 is TGTGCCAGTAGTAATCGACAGGGGGCCCAAGAGACCCAGTACTTC.

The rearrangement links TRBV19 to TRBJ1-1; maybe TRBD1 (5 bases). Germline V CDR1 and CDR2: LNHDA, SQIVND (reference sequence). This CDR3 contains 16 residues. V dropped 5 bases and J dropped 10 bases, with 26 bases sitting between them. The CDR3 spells CASSSISAGGMSGAFF. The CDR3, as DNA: TGTGCCAGTAGTTCTATTTCGGCGGGGGGGATGTCGGGAGCTTTCTTT.

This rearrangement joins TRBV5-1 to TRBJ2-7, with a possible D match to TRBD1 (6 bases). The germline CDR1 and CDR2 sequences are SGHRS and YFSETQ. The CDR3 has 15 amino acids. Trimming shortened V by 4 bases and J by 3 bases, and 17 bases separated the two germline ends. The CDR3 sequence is CASSPAPGQFYEQYV. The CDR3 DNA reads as TGCGCCAGCAGCCCCGCCCCAGGACAGTTCTACGAGCAGTACGTC.

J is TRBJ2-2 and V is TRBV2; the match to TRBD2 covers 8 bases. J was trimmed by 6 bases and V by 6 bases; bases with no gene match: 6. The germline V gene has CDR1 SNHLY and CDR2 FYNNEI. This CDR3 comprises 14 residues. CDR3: CASRSGGASGELFF. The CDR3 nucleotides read TGTGCCAGCAGATCCGGGGGGGCATCCGGGGAGCTGTTTTTT.

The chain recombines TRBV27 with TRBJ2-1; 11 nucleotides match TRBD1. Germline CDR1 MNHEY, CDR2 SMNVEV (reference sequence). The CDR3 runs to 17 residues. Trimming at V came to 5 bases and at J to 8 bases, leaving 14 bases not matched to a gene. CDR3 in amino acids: CASSHLFGTGGNDEQFF. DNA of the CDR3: TGTGCCAGCAGTCACCTCTTTGGGACAGGGGGTAATGATGAGCAGTTCTTC.

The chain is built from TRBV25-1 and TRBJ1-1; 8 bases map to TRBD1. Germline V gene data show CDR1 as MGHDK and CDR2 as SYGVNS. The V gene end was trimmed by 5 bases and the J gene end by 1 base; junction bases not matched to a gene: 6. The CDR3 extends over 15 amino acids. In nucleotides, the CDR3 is TGTGCCAGCAGTACACGGGACAGGCCGAACACTGAAGCTTTCTTT. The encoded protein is CASSTRDRPNTEAFF.

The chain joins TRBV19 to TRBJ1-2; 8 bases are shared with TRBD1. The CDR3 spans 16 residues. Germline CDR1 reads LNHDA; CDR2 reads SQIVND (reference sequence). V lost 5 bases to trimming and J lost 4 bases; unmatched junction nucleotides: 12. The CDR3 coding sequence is TGTGCCAGTAGTCCGATAGGACAGGGACCGACCTATGGCTACACCTTC. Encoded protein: CASSPIGQGPTYGYTF.

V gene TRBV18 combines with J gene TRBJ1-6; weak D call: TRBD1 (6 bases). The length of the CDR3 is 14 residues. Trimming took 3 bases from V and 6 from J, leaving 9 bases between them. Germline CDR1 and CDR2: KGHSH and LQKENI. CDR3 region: CASSPGRGNSPLHF. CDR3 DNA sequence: TGTGCCAGCTCACCTGGCAGGGGTAATTCACCCCTCCACTTT.

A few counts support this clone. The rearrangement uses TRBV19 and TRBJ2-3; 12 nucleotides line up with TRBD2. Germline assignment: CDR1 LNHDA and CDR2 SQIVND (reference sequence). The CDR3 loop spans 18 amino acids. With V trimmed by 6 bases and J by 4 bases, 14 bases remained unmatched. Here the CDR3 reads CASSRTVAASGGADTQYF. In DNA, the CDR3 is TGTGCCAGTAGCCGGACAGTGGCCGCTAGCGGGGGGGCAGATACGCAGTATTTT.

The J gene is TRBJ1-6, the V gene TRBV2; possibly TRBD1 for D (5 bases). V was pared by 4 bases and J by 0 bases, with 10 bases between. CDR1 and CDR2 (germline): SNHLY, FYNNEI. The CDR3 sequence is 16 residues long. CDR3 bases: TGTGCCAGCAGTGTAATGGGGGGCTCCTATAATTCACCCCTCCACTTT. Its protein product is CASSVMGGSYNSPLHF.

CDR3 sequence: CASSLASDYYNEQFF. CDR3 coding DNA: TGCGCCAGCAGCTTGGCCTCCGACTATTACAATGAGCAGTTCTTC. The chain joins TRBV5-1 to TRBJ2-1, with a weak D call TRBD2 (5 bases). Deletions cut 0 bases from V and 4 bases from J, with 11 bases between. Germline V gene lookup returns CDR1 SGHRS and CDR2 YFSETQ. The CDR3 spans 15 residues.

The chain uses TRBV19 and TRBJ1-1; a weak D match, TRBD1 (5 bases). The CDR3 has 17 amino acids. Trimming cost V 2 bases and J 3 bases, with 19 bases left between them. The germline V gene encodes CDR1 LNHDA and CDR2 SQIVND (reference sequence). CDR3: CASSIPRRGWRDTEAFF. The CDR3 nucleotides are TGTGCCAGTAGTATACCCCGTCGGGGGTGGAGGGACACTGAAGCTTTCTTT.

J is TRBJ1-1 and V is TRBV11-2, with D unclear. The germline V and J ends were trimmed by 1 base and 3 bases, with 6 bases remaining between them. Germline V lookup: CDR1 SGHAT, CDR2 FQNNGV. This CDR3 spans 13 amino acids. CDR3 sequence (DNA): TGTGCCAGCAGCTTAGTGCGGCACACTGAAGCTTTCTTT. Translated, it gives CASSLVRHTEAFF.